This T cell receptor beta chain was sequenced for a study of graft-versus-host responses after intestinal transplantation. With regard to this clone: What it recognizes is unknown.

Germline CDR1 MNHNY, CDR2 SVGAGI (reference sequence). V was cut by 0 bases and J by 2 bases, with 7 bases left in between. The length of the CDR3 is 14 residues. Study findings and constraints: Recipient bone marrow held GvH clones, some seen earlier in ileum or blood. Subjects displaying graft-donor T cell macrochimerism possessed elevated graft-versus-host to host-versus-graft clonal ratios inside allografts.

The assay was immunoSEQ multiplex PCR, and TCRdb's table has in-frame clones only and misses some. The sample holds fewer than 70,000 clones; over 85% are singletons and the top ten take less than 8%. The chain is built from TRBV6-6 and TRBJ2-5; a weak D match, TRBD2 (6 bases). This TCR was sampled from a human patient who received an intestinal transplant, so some T cells may come from the graft donor. Sequences were derived from bone marrow, sampled nearly 750 days after intestinal transplantation. The CDR3 bases are TGTGCCAGCAGTTACTCGGGGGGTCAAGAGACCCAGTACTTC. Residues: CASSYSGGQETQYF.